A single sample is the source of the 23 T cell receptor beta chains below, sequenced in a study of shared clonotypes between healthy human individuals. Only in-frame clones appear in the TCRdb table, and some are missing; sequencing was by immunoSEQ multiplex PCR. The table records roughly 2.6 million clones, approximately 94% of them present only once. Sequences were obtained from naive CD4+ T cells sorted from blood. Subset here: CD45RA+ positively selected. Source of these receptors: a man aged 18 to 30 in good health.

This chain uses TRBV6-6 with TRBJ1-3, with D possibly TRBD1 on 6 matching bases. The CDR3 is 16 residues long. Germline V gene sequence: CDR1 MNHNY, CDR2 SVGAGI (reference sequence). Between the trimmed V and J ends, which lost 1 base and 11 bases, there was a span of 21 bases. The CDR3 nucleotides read TGTGCCAGCAGTTACTTCCCAGGGGAGCCTGGGGACCCCATATATTTT. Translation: CASSYFPGEPGDPIYF.

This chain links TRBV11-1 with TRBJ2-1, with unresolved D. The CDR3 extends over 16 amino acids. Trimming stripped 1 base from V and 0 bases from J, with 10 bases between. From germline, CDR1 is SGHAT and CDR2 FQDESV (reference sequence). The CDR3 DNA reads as TGTGCCAGCAGCTTAGTCGGCGAGAGCTCCTACAATGAGCAGTTCTTC. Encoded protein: CASSLVGESSYNEQFF.

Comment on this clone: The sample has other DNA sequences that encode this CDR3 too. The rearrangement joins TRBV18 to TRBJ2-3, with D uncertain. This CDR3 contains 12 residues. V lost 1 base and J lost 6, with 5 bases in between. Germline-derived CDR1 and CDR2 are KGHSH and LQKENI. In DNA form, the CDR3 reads TGTGCCAGCTCACCACTCAGGGATACGCAGTATTTT. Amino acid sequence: CASSPLRDTQYF.

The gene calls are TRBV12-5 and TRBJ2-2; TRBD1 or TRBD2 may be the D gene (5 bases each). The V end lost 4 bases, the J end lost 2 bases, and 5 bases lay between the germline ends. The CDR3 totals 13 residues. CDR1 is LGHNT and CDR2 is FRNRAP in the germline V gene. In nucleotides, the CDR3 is TGTGCTAGTGGTTGGGACAACACCGGGGAGCTGTTTTTT. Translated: CASGWDNTGELFF.

DNA of the CDR3: TGTGCCAGCAGCTCCACAGGGGGCTCTCACTATGGCTACACCTTC. Translated: CASSSTGGSHYGYTF. The chain couples TRBV5-4 to TRBJ1-2; 9 nucleotides agree with TRBD1. The CDR3 loop spans 15 amino acids. V shed 3 bases and J 3 bases; nucleotides not matched to a gene: 6. Per germline, CDR1 SGHNT and CDR2 YYREEE (reference sequence).

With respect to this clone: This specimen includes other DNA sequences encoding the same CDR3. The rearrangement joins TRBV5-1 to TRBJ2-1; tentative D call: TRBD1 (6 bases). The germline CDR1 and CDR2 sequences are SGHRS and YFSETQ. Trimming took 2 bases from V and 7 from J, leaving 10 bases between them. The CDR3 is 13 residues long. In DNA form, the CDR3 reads TGCGCCAGCAGCTTACAGGGTGGAAATGAGCAGTTCTTC. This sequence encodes CASSLQGGNEQFF. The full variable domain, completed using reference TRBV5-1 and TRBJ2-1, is KAGVTQTPRYLIKTRGQQVTLSCSPISGHRSVSWYQQTPGQGLQFLFEYFSETQRNKGNFPGRFSGRQFSNSRSEMNVSTLELGDSALYLCASSLQGGNEQFFGPGTRLTVL.

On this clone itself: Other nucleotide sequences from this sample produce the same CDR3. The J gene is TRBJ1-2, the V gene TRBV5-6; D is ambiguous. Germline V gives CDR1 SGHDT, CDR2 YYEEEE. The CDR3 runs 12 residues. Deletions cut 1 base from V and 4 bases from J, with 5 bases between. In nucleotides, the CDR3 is TGTGCCAGCAGCTTGCGGGGCTATGGCTACACCTTC. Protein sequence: CASSLRGYGYTF.

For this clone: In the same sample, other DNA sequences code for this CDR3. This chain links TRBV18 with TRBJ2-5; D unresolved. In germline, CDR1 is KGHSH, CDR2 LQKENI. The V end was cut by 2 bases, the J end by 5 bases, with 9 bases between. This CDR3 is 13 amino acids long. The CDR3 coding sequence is TGTGCCAGCTCACCAACCCTCGGGGAGACCCAGTACTTC. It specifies CASSPTLGETQYF.

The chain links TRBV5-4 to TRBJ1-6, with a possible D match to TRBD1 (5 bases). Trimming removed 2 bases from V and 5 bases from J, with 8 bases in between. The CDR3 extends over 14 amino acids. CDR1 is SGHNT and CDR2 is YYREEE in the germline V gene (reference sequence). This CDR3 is CASSFDRNNSPLHF. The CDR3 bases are TGTGCCAGCAGCTTCGACAGAAATAATTCACCCCTCCACTTT.

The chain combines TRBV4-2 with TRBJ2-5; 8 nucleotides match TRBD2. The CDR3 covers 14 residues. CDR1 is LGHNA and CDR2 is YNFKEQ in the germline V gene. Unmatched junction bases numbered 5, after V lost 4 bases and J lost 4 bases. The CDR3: CASSLYRGGETQYF. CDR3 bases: TGTGCCAGCAGCCTATACCGGGGGGGAGAGACCCAGTACTTC.

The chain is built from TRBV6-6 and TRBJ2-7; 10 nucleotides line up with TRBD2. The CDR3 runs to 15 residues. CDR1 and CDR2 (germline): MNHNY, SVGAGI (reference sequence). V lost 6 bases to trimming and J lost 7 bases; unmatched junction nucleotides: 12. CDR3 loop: CASSPVAGGDWEQYF. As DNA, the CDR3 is TGTGCCAGCAGCCCAGTAGCGGGGGGAGACTGGGAGCAGTACTTC.

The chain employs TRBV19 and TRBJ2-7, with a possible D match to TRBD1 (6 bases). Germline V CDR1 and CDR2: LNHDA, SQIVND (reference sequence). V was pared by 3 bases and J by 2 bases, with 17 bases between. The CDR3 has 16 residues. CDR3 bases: TGTGCCAGTAGTATGAGGGGGACATACCTCCCCTACGAGCAGTACTTC. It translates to CASSMRGTYLPYEQYF.

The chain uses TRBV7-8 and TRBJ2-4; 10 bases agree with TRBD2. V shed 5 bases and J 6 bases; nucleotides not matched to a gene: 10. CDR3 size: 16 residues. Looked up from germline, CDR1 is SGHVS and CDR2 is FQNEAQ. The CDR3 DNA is TGTGCCAGCAGCGTCATTGGAGCGGGAGGGGCAAACATTCAGTACTTC. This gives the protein CASSVIGAGGANIQYF.

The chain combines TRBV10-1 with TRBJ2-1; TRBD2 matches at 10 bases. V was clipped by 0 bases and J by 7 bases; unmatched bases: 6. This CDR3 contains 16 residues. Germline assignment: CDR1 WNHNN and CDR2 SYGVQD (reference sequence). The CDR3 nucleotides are TGCGCCAGCAGTGAGTCCAACAGCGGGAGGGGAAATGAGCAGTTCTTC. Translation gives CASSESNSGRGNEQFF.

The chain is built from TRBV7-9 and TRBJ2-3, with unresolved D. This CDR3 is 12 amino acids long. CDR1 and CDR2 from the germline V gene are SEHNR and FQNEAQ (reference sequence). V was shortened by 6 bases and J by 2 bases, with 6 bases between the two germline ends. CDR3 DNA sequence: TGTGCCAGCAGTGACCTCACAGATACGCAGTATTTT. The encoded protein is CASSDLTDTQYF.

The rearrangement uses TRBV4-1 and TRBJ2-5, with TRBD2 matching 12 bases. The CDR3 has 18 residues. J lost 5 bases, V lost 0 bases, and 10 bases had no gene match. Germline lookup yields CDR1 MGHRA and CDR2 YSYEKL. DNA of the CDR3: TGCGCCAGCAGCCAAGATTCTCTAGCGGGAGGGAAGGATGAGACCCAGTACTTC. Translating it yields CASSQDSLAGGKDETQYF.

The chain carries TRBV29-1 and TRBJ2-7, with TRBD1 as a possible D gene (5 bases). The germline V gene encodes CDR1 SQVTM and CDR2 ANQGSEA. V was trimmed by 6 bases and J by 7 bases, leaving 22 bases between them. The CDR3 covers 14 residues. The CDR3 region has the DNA TGCAGCGTCCAAAAACCGGCAGGGTCAGGGGAGCAGTACTTC. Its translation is CSVQKPAGSGEQYF.

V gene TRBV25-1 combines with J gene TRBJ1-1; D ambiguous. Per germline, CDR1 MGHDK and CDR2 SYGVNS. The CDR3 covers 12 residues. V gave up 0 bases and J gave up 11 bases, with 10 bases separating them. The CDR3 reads CASSEYVGLAFF. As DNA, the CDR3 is TGTGCCAGCAGTGAATATGTAGGACTGGCTTTCTTT.

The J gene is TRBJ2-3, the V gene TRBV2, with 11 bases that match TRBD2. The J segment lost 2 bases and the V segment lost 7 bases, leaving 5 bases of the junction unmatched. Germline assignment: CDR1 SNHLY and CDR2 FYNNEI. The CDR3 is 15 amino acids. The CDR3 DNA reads TGTGCCAGCAACCTACTAGCGGGGGACACAGATACGCAGTATTTT. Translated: CASNLLAGDTDTQYF.

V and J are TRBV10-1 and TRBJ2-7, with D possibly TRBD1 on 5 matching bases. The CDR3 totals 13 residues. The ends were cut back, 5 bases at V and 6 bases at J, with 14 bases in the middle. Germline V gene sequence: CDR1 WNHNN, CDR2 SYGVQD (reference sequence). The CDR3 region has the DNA TGCGCCAGCAGTAGTCAGGGATCGGCCGAGCAGTACTTC. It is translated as CASSSQGSAEQYF.

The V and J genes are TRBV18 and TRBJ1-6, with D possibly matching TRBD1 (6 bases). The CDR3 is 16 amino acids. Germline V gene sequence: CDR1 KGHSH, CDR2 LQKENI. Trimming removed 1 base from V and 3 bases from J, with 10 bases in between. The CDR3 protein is CASSPRTDFYNSPLHF. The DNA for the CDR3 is TGTGCCAGCTCACCACGGACAGATTTCTATAATTCACCCCTCCACTTT.

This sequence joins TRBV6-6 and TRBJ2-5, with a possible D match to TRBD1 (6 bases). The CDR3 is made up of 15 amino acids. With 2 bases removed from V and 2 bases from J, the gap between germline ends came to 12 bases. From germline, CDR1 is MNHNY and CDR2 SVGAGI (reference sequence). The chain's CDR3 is CASSYQGLVQETQYF. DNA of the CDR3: TGTGCCAGCAGTTACCAGGGGTTGGTACAAGAGACCCAGTACTTC.

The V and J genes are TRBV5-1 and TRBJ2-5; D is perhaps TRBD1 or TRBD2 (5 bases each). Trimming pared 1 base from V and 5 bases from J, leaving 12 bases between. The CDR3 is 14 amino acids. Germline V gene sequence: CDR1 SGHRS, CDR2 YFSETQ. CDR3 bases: TGCGCCAGCAGCTTGCCCCCGTGGGGGGAGACCCAGTACTTC. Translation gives CASSLPPWGETQYF.